The rows below give T cell receptor beta chains drawn from one sample of a study of blood T cell repertoires in COVID-19. Sequencing used immunoSEQ multiplex PCR; TCRdb keeps in-frame clones, though not all of them. This sample has around 87,000 clones; around 79% occur once, and the top ten carry roughly a tenth. The sequenced sample consisted of peripheral blood. These receptor sequences come from a woman aged 80 or over with acute or convalescent COVID-19. CDR3s include the opening cysteine and the closing phenylalanine or tryptophan. The order of the fields is V gene, D gene, J gene, clone size, CDR3 protein, CDR3 DNA. The D gene is left open where the match is weak. Clone size appears in some rows only: once, few, many, or a class for an expanded clone.

TRBV2	NA	TRBJ2-7	NA	CASREQGHEQYF	TGTGCCAGCAGGGAACAGGGCCACGAGCAGTACTTC
TRBV7-6	NA	TRBJ2-7	NA	CASTSTPGNSYEQYF	TGTGCCAGCACCTCTACTCCAGGGAATTCCTACGAGCAGTACTTC
TRBV10-3	TRBD2	TRBJ2-3	NA	CAISAAGGNYDTQYF	TGTGCCATCAGTGCGGCGGGGGGAAATTATGATACGCAGTATTTT
TRBV9	NA	TRBJ1-1	NA	CASSVGHGGAYTEAFF	TGTGCCAGCAGCGTAGGACATGGGGGGGCGTACACTGAAGCTTTCTTT
TRBV28	NA	TRBJ2-7	NA	CASSRPDTSYEQYF	TGTGCCAGCAGTCGCCCCGACACCTCCTACGAGCAGTACTTC
TRBV3-1/TRBV3-2	NA	TRBJ1-3	NA	CASSQDGRATSGNTIYF	TGTGCCAGCAGCCAAGATGGGCGGGCGACCTCTGGAAACACCATATATTTT
TRBV5-6	NA	TRBJ1-6	NA	CASNFLGGAENSPLHF	TGTGCCAGCAACTTTCTGGGGGGGGCAGAAAATTCACCCCTCCACTTT
TRBV19	NA	TRBJ1-5	NA	CASSIVGGTGSNQPQHF	TGTGCCAGTAGTATAGTTGGGGGGACGGGATCCAATCAGCCCCAGCATTTT
TRBV5-1	NA	TRBJ2-1	once	CASSLGSSYNEQFF	TGCGCCAGCAGCTTGGGCAGCTCCTACAATGAGCAGTTCTTC
TRBV6-5	TRBD2	TRBJ2-2	NA	CASSPLAGRTGELFF	TGTGCCAGCAGCCCACTAGCGGGACGCACCGGGGAGCTGTTTTTT
TRBV28	NA	TRBJ2-7	NA	CASSRVTYEQYF	TGTGCCAGCAGCCGCGTCACCTACGAGCAGTACTTC
TRBV4-3	NA	TRBJ1-6	NA	CASSQNPPGGSNSPLHF	TGCGCCAGCAGCCAGAACCCCCCCGGAGGGAGCAATTCACCCCTCCACTTT
TRBV6-2/TRBV6-3	NA	TRBJ2-6	once	CASSYKRGTLRANVLTF	TGTGCCAGCAGTTACAAACGGGGAACCCTGAGGGCCAACGTCCTGACTTTC
TRBV27	NA	TRBJ1-6	NA	CASSLIYRAGASNSPLHF	TGTGCCAGCAGTTTGATCTACCGAGCAGGGGCCAGTAATTCACCCCTCCACTTT
TRBV6-6	TRBD1	TRBJ2-2	NA	CASSWDRGLTGELFF	TGTGCCAGCAGTTGGGACAGGGGGCTTACCGGGGAGCTGTTTTTT
TRBV5-1	TRBD2	TRBJ2-1	NA	CASSLAPSGAYNEQFF	TGCGCCAGCAGCTTGGCCCCCAGCGGGGCCTACAATGAGCAGTTCTTC